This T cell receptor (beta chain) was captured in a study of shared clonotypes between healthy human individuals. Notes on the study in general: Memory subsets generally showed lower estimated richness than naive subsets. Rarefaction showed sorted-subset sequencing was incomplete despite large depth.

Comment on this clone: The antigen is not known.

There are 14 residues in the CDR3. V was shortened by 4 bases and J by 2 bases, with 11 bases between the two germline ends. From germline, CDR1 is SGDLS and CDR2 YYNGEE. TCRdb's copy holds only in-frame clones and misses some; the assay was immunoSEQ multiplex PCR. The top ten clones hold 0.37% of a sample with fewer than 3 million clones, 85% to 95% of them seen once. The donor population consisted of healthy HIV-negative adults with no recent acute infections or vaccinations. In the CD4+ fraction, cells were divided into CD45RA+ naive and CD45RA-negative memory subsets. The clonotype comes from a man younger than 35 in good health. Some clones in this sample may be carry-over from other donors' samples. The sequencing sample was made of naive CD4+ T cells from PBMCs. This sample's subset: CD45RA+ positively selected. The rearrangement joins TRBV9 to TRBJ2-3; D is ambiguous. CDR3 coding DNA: TGTGCCAGCAGCAGCACGCTACTCACAGATACGCAGTATTTT. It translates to CASSSTLLTDTQYF.